The clone carrying this T cell receptor (beta chain) showed up many times. Its antigen is undetermined. A second PCR of roughly 7 to 11 cycles used a sample-barcoded 5' primer and a J-beta primer mix. Each CDR3 protein gets one entry after TCRdb re-called the 5' RACE reads with MiXCR. Of 450,000 to 700,000 distinct CDR3 sequences in the sample, 27% are singletons; the top ten hold roughly 20%. The CDR3 runs to 16 residues. Trimming removed 2 bases at V and 3 bases at J, with 17 bases between. CDR1 and CDR2 (germline): SNHLY, FYNNEI. The sample comes from a study of blood T cells in healthy people across ages. Study-level results: Percentage of naive T cells showed a strong correlation with TCR beta diversity. Nothing was known about donor CMV status, and this possibly confounded expanded clonotype changes. Diversity estimates from one million T cells were considered underestimates.

This chain uses TRBV2 with TRBJ2-7; D is tentatively TRBD1 or TRBD2 (6 bases each). This receptor was obtained from a woman aged 70-85 years in good health. Sequencing was performed on blood. In nucleotides, the CDR3 is TGTGCCAGCAGTGAATGGGGGGCGCACCCAGACTACGAGCAGTACTTC. This encodes CASSEWGAHPDYEQYF.